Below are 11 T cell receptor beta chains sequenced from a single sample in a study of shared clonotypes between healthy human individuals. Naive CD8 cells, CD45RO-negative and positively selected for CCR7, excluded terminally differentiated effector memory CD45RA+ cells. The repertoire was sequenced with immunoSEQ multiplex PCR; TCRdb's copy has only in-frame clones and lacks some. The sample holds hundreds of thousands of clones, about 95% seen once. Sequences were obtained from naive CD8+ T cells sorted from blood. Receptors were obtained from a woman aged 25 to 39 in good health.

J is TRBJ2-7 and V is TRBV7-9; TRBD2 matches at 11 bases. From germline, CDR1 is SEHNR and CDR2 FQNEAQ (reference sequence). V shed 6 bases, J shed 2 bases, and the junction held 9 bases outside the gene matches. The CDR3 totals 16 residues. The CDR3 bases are TGTGCCAGCAGTCCGACCGTTAGCGGGAGGGCCTACGAGCAGTACTTC. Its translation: CASSPTVSGRAYEQYF. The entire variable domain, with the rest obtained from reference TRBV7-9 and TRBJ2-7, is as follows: DTGVSQNPRHKITKRGQNVTFRCDPISEHNRLYWYRQTLGQGPEFLTYFQNEAQLEKSRLLSDRFSAERPKGSFSTLEIQRTEQGDSAMYLCASSPTVSGRAYEQYFGPGTRLTVT.

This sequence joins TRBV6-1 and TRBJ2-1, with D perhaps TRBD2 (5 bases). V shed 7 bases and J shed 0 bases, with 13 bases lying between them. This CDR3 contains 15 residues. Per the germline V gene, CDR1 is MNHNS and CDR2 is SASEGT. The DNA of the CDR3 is TGTGCCAGCAACGTATGGGAGAGCTCCTACAATGAGCAGTTCTTC. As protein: CASNVWESSYNEQFF.

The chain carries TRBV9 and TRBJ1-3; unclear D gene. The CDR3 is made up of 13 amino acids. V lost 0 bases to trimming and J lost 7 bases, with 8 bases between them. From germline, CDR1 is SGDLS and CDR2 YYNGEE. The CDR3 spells CASSVAEGNTIYF. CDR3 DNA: TGTGCCAGCAGCGTAGCTGAAGGGAACACCATATATTTT.

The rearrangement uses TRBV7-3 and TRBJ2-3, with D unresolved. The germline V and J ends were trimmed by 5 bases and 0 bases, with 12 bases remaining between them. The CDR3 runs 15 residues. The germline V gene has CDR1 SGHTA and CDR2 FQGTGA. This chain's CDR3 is CASSPHTASTDTQYF. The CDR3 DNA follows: TGTGCCAGCAGCCCCCATACAGCTAGCACAGATACGCAGTATTTT.

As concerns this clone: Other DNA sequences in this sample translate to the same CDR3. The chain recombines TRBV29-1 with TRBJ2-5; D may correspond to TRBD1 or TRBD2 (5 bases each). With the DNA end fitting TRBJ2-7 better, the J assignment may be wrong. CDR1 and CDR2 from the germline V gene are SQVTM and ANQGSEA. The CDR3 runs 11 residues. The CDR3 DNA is TGCAGCGTTAGGGACGGCTACGAGCAGTACTTC. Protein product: CSVRDGYEQYF.

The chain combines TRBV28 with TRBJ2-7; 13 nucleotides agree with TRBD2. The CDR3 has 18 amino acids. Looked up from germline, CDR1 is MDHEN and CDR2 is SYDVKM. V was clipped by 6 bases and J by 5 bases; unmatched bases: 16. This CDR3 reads CASSTNILGLAGEDEQYF. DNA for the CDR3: TGTGCCAGCAGCACTAATATCCTAGGACTAGCGGGAGAAGACGAGCAGTACTTC.

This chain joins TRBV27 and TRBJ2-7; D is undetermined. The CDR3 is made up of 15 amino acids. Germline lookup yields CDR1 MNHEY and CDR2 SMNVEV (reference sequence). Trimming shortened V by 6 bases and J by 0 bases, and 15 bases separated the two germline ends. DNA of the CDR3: TGTGCCAGCAGCAACAGTGGTGAAGCCTCCTACGAGCAGTACTTC. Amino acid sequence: CASSNSGEASYEQYF.

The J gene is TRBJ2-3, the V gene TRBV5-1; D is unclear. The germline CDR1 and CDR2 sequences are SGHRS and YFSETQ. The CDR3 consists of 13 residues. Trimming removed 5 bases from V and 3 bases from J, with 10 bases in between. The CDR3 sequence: CASSEWITDTQYF. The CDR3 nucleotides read TGCGCCAGCAGTGAGTGGATTACAGATACGCAGTATTTT.

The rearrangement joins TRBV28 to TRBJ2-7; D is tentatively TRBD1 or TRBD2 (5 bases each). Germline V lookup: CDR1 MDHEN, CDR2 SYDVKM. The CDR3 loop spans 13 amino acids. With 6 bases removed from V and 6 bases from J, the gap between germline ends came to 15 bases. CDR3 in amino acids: CASRQTGTSEQYF. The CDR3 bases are TGTGCCAGCAGACAGACGGGGACCTCCGAGCAGTACTTC.

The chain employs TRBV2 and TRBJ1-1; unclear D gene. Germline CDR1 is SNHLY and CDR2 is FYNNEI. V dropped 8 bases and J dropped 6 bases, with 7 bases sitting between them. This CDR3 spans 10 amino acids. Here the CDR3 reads CASLAAEAFF. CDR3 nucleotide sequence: TGTGCCAGCCTCGCCGCTGAAGCTTTCTTT.

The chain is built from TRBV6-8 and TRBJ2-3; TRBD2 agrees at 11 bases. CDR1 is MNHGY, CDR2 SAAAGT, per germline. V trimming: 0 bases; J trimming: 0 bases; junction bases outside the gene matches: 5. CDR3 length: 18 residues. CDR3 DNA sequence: TGTGCCAGCAGTTACTCACGCAGACTAGCGGGAAGCACAGATACGCAGTATTTT. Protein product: CASSYSRRLAGSTDTQYF.